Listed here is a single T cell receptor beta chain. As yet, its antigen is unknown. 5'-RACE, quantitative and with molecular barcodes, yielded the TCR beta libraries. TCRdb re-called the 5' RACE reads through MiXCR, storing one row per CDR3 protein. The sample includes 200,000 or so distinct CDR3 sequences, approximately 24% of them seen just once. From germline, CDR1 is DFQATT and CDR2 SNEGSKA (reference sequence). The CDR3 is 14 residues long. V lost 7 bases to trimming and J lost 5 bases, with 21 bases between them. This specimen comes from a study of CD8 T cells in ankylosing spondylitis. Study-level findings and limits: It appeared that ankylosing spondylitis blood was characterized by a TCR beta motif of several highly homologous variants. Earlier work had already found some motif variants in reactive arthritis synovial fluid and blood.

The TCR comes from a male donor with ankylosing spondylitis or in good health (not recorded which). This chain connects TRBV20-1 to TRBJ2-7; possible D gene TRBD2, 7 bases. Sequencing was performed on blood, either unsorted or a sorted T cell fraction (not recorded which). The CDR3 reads CSGLGRGARNEQYF. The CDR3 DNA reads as TGCAGTGGCCTGGGTCGGGGGGCGAGGAACGAGCAGTACTTC.